This T cell receptor beta chain was profiled in a study of shared clonotypes between healthy human individuals. Germline CDR1 SGHRS, CDR2 YFSETQ. The V and J ends lost 6 bases and 4 bases, in that order; junction bases with no gene match: 6. The CDR3 is made up of 15 amino acids. Genomic DNA from each subset was divided evenly over several immunoSEQ plates. Some clones are missing from TCRdb's copy, which holds only in-frame ones; the method was immunoSEQ multiplex PCR. The sample shows hundreds of thousands of clones, approximately 79% of them seen only once. The source is a woman aged 30 to 39 in good health. Sequenced sample: memory CD4+ T cells sorted from blood. Subset described: CD45RA-negative fraction. The gene calls are TRBV5-1 and TRBJ2-1; 11 nucleotides line up with TRBD2. The CDR3 region is CASILSSGGYNEQFF. The CDR3 nucleotides read TGCGCCAGCATCCTCTCTAGCGGGGGGTACAATGAGCAGTTCTTC.